This T cell receptor (beta chain) was obtained from a study of Ad26.COV2.S vaccination and SARS-CoV-2 variants. General study points: Similar non-spike TCR breadth was seen in vaccine and placebo recipients. Vaccine recipients had higher spike-specific TCR breadth than placebo recipients. Breadth, reportedly substantial, characterized the spike-specific CD8+ and CD4+ T cell responses after vaccination.

Germline V lookup: CDR1 SQVTM, CDR2 ANQGSEA. V lost 4 bases and J 4 bases, leaving 13 bases between the germline ends. The CDR3 has 13 amino acids. Comments on this clone: Its antigen is not identified.

Treatment described: approximately 18 received Ad26.COV2.S at low or high dose, single or two shots; 5 received placebo; per-sample allocation not given. Day 63 following the first vaccine or placebo injection was when the samples were taken. Based in Boston, the donor was an adult of 18-55 years. Some clones are missing from TCRdb's copy, which holds only in-frame ones; the method was immunoSEQ multiplex PCR. The table includes about 480,000 clones, around 85% detected once. The V and J genes are TRBV29-1 and TRBJ1-1, with D maybe TRBD1 (6 bases). The sequence was collected from a person aged 18-65 years who received the Ad26.COV2.S COVID-19 vaccine or a placebo. The sample in question was peripheral blood, obtained in a trial of Ad26.COV2.S vaccine versus placebo. CDR3 sequence (DNA): TGCAGCGTTGCTGCAGGGGTGGGCACTGAAGCTTTCTTT. Its translation: CSVAAGVGTEAFF.